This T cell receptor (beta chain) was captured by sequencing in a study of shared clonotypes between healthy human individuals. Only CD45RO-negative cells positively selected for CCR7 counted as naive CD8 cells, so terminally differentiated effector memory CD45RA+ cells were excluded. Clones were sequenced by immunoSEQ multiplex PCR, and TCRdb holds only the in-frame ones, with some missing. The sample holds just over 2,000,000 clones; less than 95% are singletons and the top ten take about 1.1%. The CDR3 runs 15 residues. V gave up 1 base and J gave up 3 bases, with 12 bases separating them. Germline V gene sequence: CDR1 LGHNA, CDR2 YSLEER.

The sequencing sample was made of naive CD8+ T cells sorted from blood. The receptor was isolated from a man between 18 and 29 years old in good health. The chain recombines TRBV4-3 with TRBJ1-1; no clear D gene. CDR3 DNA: TGCGCCAGCAGCCAAGTCGGGGTTGGGGACACTGAAGCTTTCTTT. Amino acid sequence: CASSQVGVGDTEAFF.